By share of the sample, the clone carrying this T cell receptor beta chain is medium-sized (0.01 to 0.1%). This sample was taken from a study of HIV-infected patients and healthy controls. V lost 5 bases to trimming and J lost 0 bases, with 14 bases between them. This CDR3 has 16 amino acids. Per germline, CDR1 SGHVS and CDR2 FQNEAQ. From the 5' RACE reads, TCRdb called clonotypes with MiXCR, one entry per CDR3 protein. The sample lists tens of thousands of distinct CDR3 sequences, about 17% occurring once. The receptor was derived from a human donor in good health. The source material was CD4+ T cells from blood. The chain uses TRBV7-8 and TRBJ1-5; possibly TRBD1 for D (6 bases). CDR3 amino acids: CASSLTGGFSNQPQHF. The DNA of the CDR3 is TGTGCCAGCAGCCTGACAGGAGGATTTAGCAATCAGCCCCAGCATTTT.